The 26 T cell receptor beta chains given below trace back to one sample, sequenced in a study of blood T cell repertoires in COVID-19. Profiling relied on immunoSEQ multiplex PCR, and the TCRdb table lists in-frame clones only, not all of them. The repertoire has about 190,000 clones, about 88% of them found once; the top ten carry 5% to 7.5%. The sample consisted of peripheral blood. The origin of the receptors is a woman aged 40 to 55 who had recovered from COVID-19.

The chain couples TRBV6-2 or TRBV6-3 to TRBJ1-5; weak D call: TRBD1 (6 bases). The V end lost 1 base, the J end lost 1 base, and 11 bases lay between the germline ends. This CDR3 contains 16 residues. Germline-derived CDR1 and CDR2 are MNHEY and SVGEGT. DNA for the CDR3: TGTGCCAGCAGTTACTTTTCTCAGGGGAGCAATCAGCCCCAGCATTTT. Its protein is CASSYFSQGSNQPQHF.

CDR3 protein: CASSQDVRPAGTEAFF. The CDR3 DNA sequence: TGCGCCAGCAGCCAAGATGTCAGGCCGGCAGGTACTGAAGCTTTCTTT. The rearrangement uses TRBV4-1 and TRBJ1-1; D call uncertain. The CDR3 runs 16 residues. Trimming left V 0 bases short and J 5 bases short, with 16 bases between. The V gene's germline CDR1 is MGHRA and CDR2 YSYEKL.

This chain uses TRBV12-5 with TRBJ2-7, with D perhaps matching TRBD1 (5 bases). V lost 3 bases and J 0 bases, leaving 21 bases between the germline ends. Germline lookup yields CDR1 LGHNT and CDR2 FRNRAP. There are 18 residues in the CDR3. The CDR3 here is CASGFHLLGQDSSYEQYF. CDR3 coding DNA: TGTGCTAGTGGTTTCCATCTATTAGGACAAGATTCCTCCTACGAGCAGTACTTC. The full variable domain, with the rest looked up from reference TRBV12-5 and TRBJ2-7, is DARVTQTPRHKVTEMGQEVTMRCQPILGHNTVFWYRQTMMQGLELLAYFRNRAPLDDSGMPKDRFSAEMPDATLATLKIQPSEPRDSAVYFCASGFHLLGQDSSYEQYFGPGTRLTVT.

The rearrangement links TRBV6-4 to TRBJ1-1; D is uncertain. The V gene lost 5 bases and the J gene lost 3 bases, with 10 bases spanning the gap. This CDR3 comprises 13 residues. CDR1 and CDR2 (germline): MRHNA, SNTAGT. The CDR3 DNA follows: TGTGCCAGCAGTCGCTTGGGCGACACTGAAGCTTTCTTT. Residues: CASSRLGDTEAFF.

As DNA, the CDR3 is TGTGCCAGCAGTTTGGGGAGAGGCAATCAGCCCCAGCATTTT. It encodes CASSLGRGNQPQHF. The rearrangement joins TRBV27 to TRBJ1-5; the D is unclear. The CDR3 length is 14 residues. CDR1 is MNHEY, CDR2 SMNVEV, per germline (reference sequence). Trimming left V 3 bases short and J 2 bases short, with 8 bases between.

The gene calls are TRBV2 and TRBJ2-7, with TRBD2 matching over 8 bases. V shed 8 bases and J 3 bases; nucleotides not matched to a gene: 6. In germline, CDR1 is SNHLY, CDR2 FYNNEI. CDR3 length: 13 residues. The CDR3 nucleotides are TGTGCCAGCGGGGGACTAGTTTTCTACGAGCAGTACTTC. It codes for CASGGLVFYEQYF.

The rearrangement joins TRBV27 to TRBJ1-5, with TRBD1 matching over 9 bases. From germline, CDR1 is MNHEY and CDR2 SMNVEV (reference sequence). CDR3 size: 14 residues. The ends lost 5 bases at V and 4 bases at J; junction bases unmatched: 3. The CDR3 loop reads CASSIDRGNQPQHF. The CDR3 nucleotides are TGTGCCAGCAGTATCGACAGGGGGAATCAGCCCCAGCATTTT.

The CDR3 protein is CASSEQQGSEAFF. The CDR3 nucleotides read TGTGCCAGCAGTGAACAACAGGGTTCTGAAGCTTTCTTT. The chain uses TRBV2 and TRBJ1-1, with a weak D call TRBD1 (6 bases). The CDR3 contains 13 residues. Germline V lookup: CDR1 SNHLY, CDR2 FYNNEI. V lost 2 bases to trimming and J lost 6 bases, with 10 bases between them.

This sequence joins TRBV9 and TRBJ2-3; D is uncertain. Germline V gene sequence: CDR1 SGDLS, CDR2 YYNGEE. The CDR3 is 16 amino acids. The V and J ends lost 0 bases and 0 bases respectively, with 11 bases between them. This CDR3 reads CASSVDSAGSTDTQYF. CDR3 nucleotide sequence: TGTGCCAGCAGCGTAGACTCTGCCGGGAGCACAGATACGCAGTATTTT.

This rearrangement joins TRBV18 to TRBJ2-3; 9 nucleotides align to TRBD2. CDR3 length equals 17 residues. Per the germline V gene, CDR1 is KGHSH and CDR2 is LQKENI. J gave up 0 bases and V 10 bases, and 14 bases lay outside the gene matches. CDR3 amino acids: CATSPNAGGLSTDTQYF. The CDR3 nucleotides read TGTGCCACCTCGCCTAACGCGGGGGGGTTGAGCACAGATACGCAGTATTTT.

This clone has just one count. The V call is TRBV15, the J call TRBJ2-7, with a tentative D call TRBD2 (6 bases). The CDR3 is 12 amino acids. Germline assignment: CDR1 LNHNV and CDR2 YYDKDF (reference sequence). V lost 0 bases and J 7 bases, leaving 7 bases between the germline ends. CDR3 loop: CATSREGGEQYF. The CDR3 nucleotides are TGTGCCACCAGCAGAGAGGGAGGAGAGCAGTACTTC.

The chain joins TRBV19 to TRBJ2-1, with 7 bases aligning to TRBD1. V lost 3 bases to trimming and J lost 7 bases; unmatched junction nucleotides: 9. The germline V gene has CDR1 LNHDA and CDR2 SQIVND (reference sequence). The CDR3 totals 15 residues. The CDR3 DNA follows: TGTGCCAGTAGTATTCTTACGGACAGGAGTAATGAGCAGTTCTTC. Its protein is CASSILTDRSNEQFF.

The chain joins TRBV27 to TRBJ1-2; 8 bases match TRBD1. Germline V gives CDR1 MNHEY, CDR2 SMNVEV (reference sequence). V gave up 5 bases and J gave up 3 bases; unmatched junction bases: 14. The CDR3 totals 17 residues. CDR3 DNA: TGTGCCAGCAGTGTTACACTTAGGACAGGGTTGGACTATGGCTACACCTTC. Translated, it gives CASSVTLRTGLDYGYTF.

The V and J genes are TRBV6-1 and TRBJ1-2, with D maybe TRBD1 (5 bases). Germline V gene lookup returns CDR1 MNHNS and CDR2 SASEGT. V gave up 2 bases and J gave up 3 bases, with 13 bases separating them. The CDR3 runs 15 residues. The DNA of the CDR3 is TGTGCCAGCAGTGAACTGGCAGGGAACGACTATGGCTACACCTTC. Its protein product is CASSELAGNDYGYTF.

The gene calls are TRBV5-1 and TRBJ2-1; 8 bases are shared with TRBD2. Germline V gene data show CDR1 as SGHRS and CDR2 as YFSETQ. V dropped 2 bases and J dropped 1; count of bases not matched to a gene: 5. The CDR3 spans 16 residues. The CDR3 protein is CASSFTSGSSYNEQFF. CDR3 nucleotide sequence: TGCGCCAGCAGCTTCACGAGCGGGAGTTCCTACAATGAGCAGTTCTTC.

The chain couples TRBV7-9 to TRBJ2-1; TRBD2 agrees at 8 bases. With 4 bases clipped from V and 3 bases from J, the junction kept 8 bases outside the gene matches. The CDR3 runs to 16 residues. Germline CDR1 and CDR2: SEHNR and FQNEAQ (reference sequence). CDR3 protein: CASSSDSGTSYNEQFF. The CDR3 nucleotides read TGTGCCAGCAGCTCCGATAGCGGGACCAGCTACAATGAGCAGTTCTTC.

This rearrangement joins TRBV19 to TRBJ2-4; 10 nucleotides agree with TRBD2. CDR3 length: 15 amino acids. Germline loops: CDR1 LNHDA, CDR2 SQIVND (reference sequence). Unmatched junction bases numbered 11, after V lost 9 bases and J lost 6 bases. The CDR3 loop reads CASQASGSPPNIQYF. CDR3 bases: TGTGCCAGCCAGGCTAGCGGGAGCCCGCCAAACATTCAGTACTTC.

The J gene is TRBJ1-1, the V gene TRBV3-1 (or the pseudogene TRBV3-2), with D hard to call. The CDR3 runs 14 residues. The germline CDR1 and CDR2 sequences are LGHDT and YNNKEL (reference sequence). V was pared by 2 bases and J by 3 bases, with 10 bases between. Here the CDR3 reads CASSQRPRDTEAFF. CDR3 DNA sequence: TGTGCCAGCAGCCAAAGACCTCGGGACACTGAAGCTTTCTTT.

As DNA, the CDR3 is TGTGCCAGCTCATCATGGGACATGAACACTGAAGCTTTCTTT. Protein product: CASSSWDMNTEAFF. The rearrangement links TRBV18 to TRBJ1-1; D is perhaps TRBD1 (6 bases). This CDR3 has 14 residues. V lost 5 bases and J lost 0, with 10 bases in between. Per germline, CDR1 KGHSH and CDR2 LQKENI.

This chain links TRBV27 with TRBJ2-7, with TRBD2 matching 11 bases. The trim removed 5 bases at V and 4 bases at J, leaving 7 bases unmatched. CDR1 and CDR2 from the germline V gene are MNHEY and SMNVEV (reference sequence). The CDR3 spans 15 residues. In DNA form, the CDR3 reads TGTGCCAGCAGTATCACTAGCGGGAGTAGGTACGAGCAGTACTTC. It codes for CASSITSGSRYEQYF.

The chain recombines TRBV4-3 with TRBJ2-3; 12 bases align to TRBD2. J gave up 5 bases and V 6 bases, and 9 bases lay outside the gene matches. CDR1 is LGHNA and CDR2 is YSLEER in the germline V gene. This CDR3 region has 16 residues. CDR3 sequence (DNA): TGCGCCAGCAGGGAAACTAGCGGGAGGCGATTAGATACGCAGTATTTT. Translation: CASRETSGRRLDTQYF.

The chain links TRBV27 to TRBJ2-1; D remains ambiguous. CDR1 is MNHEY, CDR2 SMNVEV, per germline (reference sequence). Trimming left V 3 bases short and J 8 bases short, with 11 bases between. This CDR3 comprises 13 residues. CDR3 nucleotide sequence: TGTGCCAGCAGTTTCAGTAGCATCGATGAGCAGTTCTTC. This translates into CASSFSSIDEQFF.

This sequence joins TRBV19 and TRBJ2-1, with 12 bases fitting TRBD2. Germline-derived CDR1 and CDR2 are LNHDA and SQIVND (reference sequence). The length of the CDR3 is 15 residues. With V trimmed by 3 bases and J by 4 bases, 1 base remained unmatched. The CDR3 sequence: CASSMTSGGYNEQFF. The CDR3 DNA reads as TGTGCCAGTAGTATGACTAGCGGGGGTTACAATGAGCAGTTCTTC.

The chain links TRBV3-1 (or the pseudogene TRBV3-2) to TRBJ2-7; TRBD2 agrees at 15 bases. The germline V gene has CDR1 LGHDT and CDR2 YNNKEL (reference sequence). The CDR3 spans 15 residues. The V and J ends lost 4 bases and 9 bases, in that order; junction bases with no gene match: 7. The chain's CDR3 is CASSPGLAGGRAQYF. The CDR3 DNA is TGTGCCAGCAGCCCTGGACTAGCGGGAGGGAGGGCGCAGTACTTC.

A few counts support this clone. The rearrangement uses TRBV6-5 and TRBJ1-5; perhaps TRBD1 as D (5 bases). V lost 9 bases to trimming and J lost 9 bases, with 18 bases between them. Germline assignment: CDR1 MNHEY and CDR2 SVGAGI. The CDR3 has 13 amino acids. The CDR3 DNA reads TGTGCCAGTCAGGACACCACGCAGGGGCCCCAGCATTTT. Its protein is CASQDTTQGPQHF.

CDR3 DNA sequence: TGTGCCAGCAGCGCCGGGACTAGCGTTTGGGATGAGCAGTTCTTC. Protein product: CASSAGTSVWDEQFF. The rearrangement links TRBV7-7 to TRBJ2-1, with 10 bases fitting TRBD2. CDR1 SSHAT and CDR2 FNYEAQ come from the germline V gene (reference sequence). CDR3 length equals 15 residues. V was pared by 5 bases and J by 8 bases, with 9 bases of the junction left unmatched. The variable domain in full, completed from reference TRBV7-7 and TRBJ2-1, reads GAGVSQSPRYKVTKRGQDVTLRCDPISSHATLYWYQQALGQGPEFLTYFNYEAQPDKSGLPSDRFSAERPEGSISTLTIQRTEQRDSAMYRCASSAGTSVWDEQFFGPGTRLTVL.